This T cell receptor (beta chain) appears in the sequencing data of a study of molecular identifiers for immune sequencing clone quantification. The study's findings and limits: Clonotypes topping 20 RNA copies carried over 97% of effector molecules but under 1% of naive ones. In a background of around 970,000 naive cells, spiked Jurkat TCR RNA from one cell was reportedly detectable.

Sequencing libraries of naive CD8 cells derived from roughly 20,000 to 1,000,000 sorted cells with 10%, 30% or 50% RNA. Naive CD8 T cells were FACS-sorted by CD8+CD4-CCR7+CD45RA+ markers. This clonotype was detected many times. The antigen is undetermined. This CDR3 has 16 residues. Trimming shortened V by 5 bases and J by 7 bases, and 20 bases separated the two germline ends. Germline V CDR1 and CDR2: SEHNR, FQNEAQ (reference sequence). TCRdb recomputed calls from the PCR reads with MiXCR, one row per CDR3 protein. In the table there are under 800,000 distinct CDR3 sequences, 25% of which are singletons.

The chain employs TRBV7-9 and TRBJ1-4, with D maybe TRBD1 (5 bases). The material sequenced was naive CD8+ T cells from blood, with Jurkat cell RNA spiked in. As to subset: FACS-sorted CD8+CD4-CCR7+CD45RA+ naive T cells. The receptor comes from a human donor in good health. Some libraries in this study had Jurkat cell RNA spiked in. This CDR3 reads CASSPTPGRGGEKLFF. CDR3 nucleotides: TGTGCCAGCAGCCCGACCCCAGGGAGAGGTGGTGAAAAACTGTTTTTT.